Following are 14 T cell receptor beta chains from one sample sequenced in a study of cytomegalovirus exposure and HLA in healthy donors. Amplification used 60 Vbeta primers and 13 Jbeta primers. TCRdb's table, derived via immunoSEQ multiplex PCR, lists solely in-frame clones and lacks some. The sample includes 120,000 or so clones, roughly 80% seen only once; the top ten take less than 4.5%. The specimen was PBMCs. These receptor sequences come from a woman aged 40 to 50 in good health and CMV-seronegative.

This CDR3 is CASSLGRQLTYEQYF. CDR3 coding DNA: TGTGCCAGCAGCTTAGGACGACAACTCACCTACGAGCAGTACTTC. The chain recombines TRBV7-2 with TRBJ2-7; D ambiguous. Germline V CDR1 and CDR2: SGHTA, FQGNSA. The CDR3 sequence is 15 residues long. V was pared by 1 base and J by 2 bases, with 12 bases between.

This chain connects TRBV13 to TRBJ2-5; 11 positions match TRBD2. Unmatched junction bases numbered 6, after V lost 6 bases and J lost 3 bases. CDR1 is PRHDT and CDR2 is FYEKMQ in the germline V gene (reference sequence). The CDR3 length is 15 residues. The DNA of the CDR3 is TGTGCCAGCAGGGTAGCGGGGGGGAAAAAAGAGACCCAGTACTTC. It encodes CASRVAGGKKETQYF.

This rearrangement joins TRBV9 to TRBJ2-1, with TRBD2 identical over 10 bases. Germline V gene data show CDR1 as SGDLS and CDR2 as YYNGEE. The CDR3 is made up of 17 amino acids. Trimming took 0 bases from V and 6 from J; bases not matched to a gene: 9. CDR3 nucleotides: TGTGCCAGCAGCGTAGGAGGAGGGAGCGGGAGGGCCAATGAGCAGTTCTTC. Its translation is CASSVGGGSGRANEQFF.

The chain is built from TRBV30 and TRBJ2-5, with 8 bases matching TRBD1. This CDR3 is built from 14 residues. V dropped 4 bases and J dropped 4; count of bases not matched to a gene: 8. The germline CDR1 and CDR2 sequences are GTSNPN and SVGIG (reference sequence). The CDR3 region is CAWNEDRGRETQYF. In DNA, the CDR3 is TGTGCCTGGAACGAAGACAGGGGACGAGAGACCCAGTACTTC.

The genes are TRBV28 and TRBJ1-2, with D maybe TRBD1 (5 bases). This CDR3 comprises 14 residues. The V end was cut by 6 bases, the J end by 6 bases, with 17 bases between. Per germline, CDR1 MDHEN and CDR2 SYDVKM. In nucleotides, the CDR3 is TGTGCCAGCAGAACCTCCCGTCGGGGGGATGGCTACACCTTC. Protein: CASRTSRRGDGYTF.

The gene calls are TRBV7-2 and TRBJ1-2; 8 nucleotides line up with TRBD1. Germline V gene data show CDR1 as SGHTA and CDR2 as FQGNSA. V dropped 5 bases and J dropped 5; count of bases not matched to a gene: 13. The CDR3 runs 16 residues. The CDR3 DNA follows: TGTGCCAGCAGCCCGGACTCTGGACAGGGTTTATATGGCTACACCTTC. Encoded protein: CASSPDSGQGLYGYTF.

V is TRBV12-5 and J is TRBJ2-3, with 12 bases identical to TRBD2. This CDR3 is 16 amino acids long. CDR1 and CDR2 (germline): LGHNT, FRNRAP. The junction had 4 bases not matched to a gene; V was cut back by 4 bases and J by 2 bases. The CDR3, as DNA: TGTGCTAGTGGTTCAGGACTAGCGGGACTCACAGATACGCAGTATTTT. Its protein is CASGSGLAGLTDTQYF.

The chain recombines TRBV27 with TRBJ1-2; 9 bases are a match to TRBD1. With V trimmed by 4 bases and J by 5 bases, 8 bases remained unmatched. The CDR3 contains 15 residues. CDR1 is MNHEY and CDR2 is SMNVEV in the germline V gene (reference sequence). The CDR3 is CASSYGATGGYGYTF. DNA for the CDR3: TGTGCCAGCAGTTACGGGGCGACAGGGGGTTATGGCTACACCTTC.

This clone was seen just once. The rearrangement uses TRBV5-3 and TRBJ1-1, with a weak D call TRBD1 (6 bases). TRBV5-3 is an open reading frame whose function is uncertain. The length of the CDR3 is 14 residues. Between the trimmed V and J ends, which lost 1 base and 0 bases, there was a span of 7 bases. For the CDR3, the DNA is TGTGCCAGAAGCTTGCAGGGGCTGAACACTGAAGCTTTCTTT. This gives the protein CARSLQGLNTEAFF.

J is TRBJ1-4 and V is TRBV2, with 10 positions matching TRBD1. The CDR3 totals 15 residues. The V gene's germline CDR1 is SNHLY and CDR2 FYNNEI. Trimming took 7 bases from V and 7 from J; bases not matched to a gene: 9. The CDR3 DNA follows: TGTGCCAGCAATCCCCCGGGACAGGGGAGTGAAAAACTGTTTTTT. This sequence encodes CASNPPGQGSEKLFF.

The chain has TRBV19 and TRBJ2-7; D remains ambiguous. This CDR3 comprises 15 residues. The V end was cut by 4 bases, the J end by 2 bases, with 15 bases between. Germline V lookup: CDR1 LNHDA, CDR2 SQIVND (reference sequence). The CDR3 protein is CASSSQDPGAYEQYF. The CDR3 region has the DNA TGTGCCAGTAGTAGCCAAGATCCAGGCGCCTACGAGCAGTACTTC.

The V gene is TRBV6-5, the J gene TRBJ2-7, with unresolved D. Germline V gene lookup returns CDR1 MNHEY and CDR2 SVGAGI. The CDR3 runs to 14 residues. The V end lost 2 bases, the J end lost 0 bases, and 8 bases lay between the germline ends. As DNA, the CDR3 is TGTGCCAGCAGTTACCGGCGGAGCTCCTACGAGCAGTACTTC. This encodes CASSYRRSSYEQYF.

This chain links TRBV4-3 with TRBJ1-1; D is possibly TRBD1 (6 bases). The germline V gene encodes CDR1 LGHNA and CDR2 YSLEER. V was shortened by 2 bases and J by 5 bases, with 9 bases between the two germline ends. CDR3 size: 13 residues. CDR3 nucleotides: TGCGCCAGCAGCCAAACAGGGAAAACTGAAGCTTTCTTT. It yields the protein CASSQTGKTEAFF.

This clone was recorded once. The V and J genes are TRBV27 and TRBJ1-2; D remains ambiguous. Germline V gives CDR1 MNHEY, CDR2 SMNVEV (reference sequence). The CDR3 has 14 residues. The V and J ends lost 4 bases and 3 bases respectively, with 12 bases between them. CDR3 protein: CASSSPGRDYGYTF. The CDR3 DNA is TGTGCCAGCAGTTCTCCGGGAAGGGACTATGGCTACACCTTC.